Below, 14 T cell receptor beta chains from the same sample are listed, as sequenced in a study of regulatory T cells in long-lasting Graves disease. Described time point: persistent/refractory GD, antithyroid drugs over 5 years with positive TRAb. The TCR library was prepared using RNA isolated from PBMCs. Libraries of TCR beta came from iRepertoire HTBI primers plus Arm-PCR of CDR3 regions. TCRdb itself ran the multiplex PCR reads through MiXCR, one entry per CDR3 protein. The table shows a few hundred thousand distinct CDR3 sequences, with about 22% occurring only once. Specimen: peripheral blood mononuclear cells (PBMCs), collected when the disease was refractory, from a patient treated with antithyroid drugs. The receptors shown here come from a female donor with Graves disease.

This clonotype has ten or more counts. The J gene is TRBJ1-2, the V gene TRBV6-5, with D uncertain. Germline-derived CDR1 and CDR2 are MNHEY and SVGAGI. The germline V and J ends were trimmed by 0 bases and 2 bases, with 10 bases remaining between them. The CDR3 has 15 amino acids. DNA of the CDR3: TGTGCCAGCAGTTACTCGAGTATGAGGAACTATGGCTACACCTTC. Translating gives CASSYSSMRNYGYTF.

There are a few counts of this clonotype. This sequence joins TRBV3-1 and TRBJ2-5; tentatively, D is TRBD2 (6 bases). The CDR3 sequence is 13 residues long. Germline CDR1 and CDR2: LGHDT and YNNKEL (reference sequence). Trimming took 6 bases from V and 3 from J, leaving 11 bases between them. CDR3 DNA sequence: TGTGCCAGCAGTCCGGGACTTAAAGAGACCCAGTACTTC. This sequence encodes CASSPGLKETQYF.

This clonotype has a handful of counts. This sequence joins TRBV4-3 and TRBJ2-5; tentative D call: TRBD1 (6 bases). CDR1 LGHNA and CDR2 YSLEER come from the germline V gene. Trimming left V 3 bases short and J 3 bases short, with 14 bases between. The CDR3 covers 15 residues. CDR3 DNA sequence: TGCGCCAGCAGCCATCTCGACAGGACGGAAGAGACCCAGTACTTC. This translates into CASSHLDRTEETQYF.

This clonotype was counted a few times. This chain uses TRBV20-1 with TRBJ2-5, with 14 bases identical to TRBD2. The CDR3 has 16 amino acids. The trim removed 2 bases at V and 5 bases at J, leaving 7 bases unmatched. Germline CDR1 and CDR2: DFQATT and SNEGSKA (reference sequence). CDR3 nucleotide sequence: TGCAGTGCTAGAAGGACTAGCGGGAGGCCCGTGGAGACCCAGTACTTC. Residues: CSARRTSGRPVETQYF.

This clonotype was observed many times. This chain joins TRBV28 and TRBJ2-7; D is perhaps TRBD1 (6 bases). V lost 5 bases and J lost 3, with 17 bases in between. The CDR3 contains 15 residues. Germline CDR1 reads MDHEN; CDR2 reads SYDVKM. The CDR3 sequence is CASSLHVTGFYEQYF. In nucleotides, the CDR3 is TGTGCCAGCAGTCTACACGTGACAGGCTTCTACGAGCAGTACTTC.

V gene TRBV9 combines with J gene TRBJ1-4, with 9 nucleotides matching TRBD1. This CDR3 is 15 amino acids long. The J segment lost 6 bases and the V segment lost 3 bases, leaving 6 bases of the junction unmatched. The germline CDR1 and CDR2 sequences are SGDLS and YYNGEE. The CDR3 loop reads CASSGGQGRDEKLFF. The CDR3, as DNA: TGTGCCAGCAGCGGAGGACAGGGGAGGGATGAAAAACTGTTTTTT.

The chain carries TRBV12-3 or TRBV12-4 and TRBJ2-2; tentative D call: TRBD2 (5 bases). The V end was cut by 6 bases, the J end by 7 bases, with 12 bases between. This CDR3 spans 13 amino acids. CDR3 DNA: TGTGCCAGCAGGCCGCGAGGGTTCGGGGAGCTGTTTTTT. Translating it yields CASRPRGFGELFF.

Ten or more counts support this clonotype. This sequence joins TRBV11-2 and TRBJ1-1; 9 nucleotides align to TRBD1. CDR3 length equals 16 residues. Germline trimming cut 5 bases from V and 1 base from J; bases unmatched to any gene: 8. Germline values: CDR1 SGHAT, CDR2 FQNNGV. In DNA, the CDR3 is TGTGCCAGCAGCGTTGTCCCGGGACAGGGGAACACTGAAGCTTTCTTT. It is translated as CASSVVPGQGNTEAFF.

This clonotype was observed many times. This chain links TRBV2 with TRBJ2-5; D might be TRBD1 (6 bases). Germline CDR1 and CDR2: SNHLY and FYNNEI. Trimming left V 6 bases short and J 2 bases short, with 13 bases between. The CDR3 spans 14 residues. CDR3 protein: CASSLAGVQETQYF. CDR3 DNA sequence: TGTGCCAGCAGCTTAGCAGGGGTACAAGAGACCCAGTACTTC. The full variable domain, its missing parts supplied by reference TRBV2 and TRBJ2-5, is EPEVTQTPSHQVTQMGQEVILRCVPISNHLYFYWYRQILGQKVEFLVSFYNNEISEKSEIFDDQFSVERPDGSNFTLKIRSTKLEDSAMYFCASSLAGVQETQYFGPGTRLLVL.

A few counts support this clonotype. With a much larger clone just one base away, this may be a read error. This is likely a read error, given that the CDR3 carries no conserved phenylalanine or tryptophan at its end. V is TRBV2 and J is TRBJ1-1; 8 bases fit TRBD1. The CDR3 spans 14 residues. Germline V gene lookup returns CDR1 SNHLY and CDR2 FYNNEI. After removal of 6 bases from V and 4 bases from J, the junction contained 7 bases not matched to a gene. The CDR3 is CASSPTGDLTEAFL. The DNA of the CDR3 is TGTGCCAGCAGCCCGACAGGGGATCTCACTGAAGCTTTCCTT.

A note on this clonotype: Without the conserved terminal phenylalanine or tryptophan, this CDR3 likely stems from a read error. This chain links TRBV29-1 with TRBJ1-1, with D possibly matching TRBD1 (6 bases). CDR1 and CDR2 (germline): SQVTM, ANQGSEA. The V end lost 7 bases, the J end lost 5 bases, and 11 bases lay between the germline ends. The CDR3 totals 11 residues. The CDR3 sequence: CSAGRGTEAFL. The CDR3 nucleotides are TGCAGCGCTGGCAGGGGTACTGAAGCTTTCCTT.

This clonotype was observed a handful of times. The genes are TRBV18 and TRBJ2-7; D uncertain. Germline loops: CDR1 KGHSH, CDR2 LQKENI. V lost 2 bases and J 2 bases, leaving 10 bases between the germline ends. The CDR3 length is 14 residues. As DNA, the CDR3 is TGTGCCAGCTCACCAATCGCAGTCACCTACGAGCAGTACTTC. It is translated as CASSPIAVTYEQYF.

The chain joins TRBV6-1 to TRBJ1-1; D perhaps matches TRBD1 (6 bases). The germline V gene has CDR1 MNHNS and CDR2 SASEGT. CDR3 size: 13 residues. The V and J ends lost 2 bases and 4 bases respectively, with 8 bases between them. DNA for the CDR3: TGTGCCAGCAGTGAACAGGGGACCACTGAAGCTTTCTTT. It yields the protein CASSEQGTTEAFF.

The V call is TRBV10-3, the J call TRBJ2-7; a weak D match, TRBD2 (5 bases). V dropped 3 bases and J dropped 3 bases, with 12 bases sitting between them. Germline assignment: CDR1 ENHRY and CDR2 SYGVKD. This CDR3 contains 14 residues. Here the CDR3 DNA reads TGTGCCATCAGTGAAAGTGGGAGAGTCTACGAGCAGTACTTC. Protein sequence: CAISESGRVYEQYF.